This is a list of T cell receptor beta chains from one sample in a study of CD8 T cells in Susac syndrome. TCRdb re-called the immunoSEQ multiplex PCR reads through MiXCR, storing one row per CDR3 protein. The sample contains roughly 200,000 distinct CDR3 sequences, 90% to 95% of which appear only once. The sample taken for sequencing was CD4+ T cells from PBMCs. These TCRs come from a human donor with Susac syndrome. Both conserved end residues are part of each CDR3. A D gene is named only where the DNA matches it firmly. The size field is filled for only some rows; it gives once, few, many or a size class.

j_call | clone_size | d_call | v_call | cdr3_nt | cdr3_aa
TRBJ2-1 | - | - | TRBV2 | TGTGCCAGCAGTTTAGTGTTGCGGGAAGAGCAGTTCTTC | CASSLVLREEQFF
TRBJ2-2 | - | TRBD1 | TRBV9 | TGTGCCAGTAGGGGACAGGTTAACACCGGGGAGCTGTTTTTT | CASRGQVNTGELFF
TRBJ2-3 | - | - | TRBV5-1 | TGCGCCAGCAGCCTCGGCGGACAGCCCACAGATACGCAGTATTTT | CASSLGGQPTDTQYF
TRBJ2-5 | - | - | TRBV6-2/TRBV6-3 | TGTGCCAGCAGCCGCCGCGTATCGCCCCAGTACTTC | CASSRRVSPQYF
TRBJ2-5 | - | TRBD2 | TRBV11-2 | TGTGCCAGCAGCCCCCCGAGAGCGGGGAGGGGAGAGACCCAGTACTTC | CASSPPRAGRGETQYF
TRBJ2-7 | few | TRBD1 | TRBV19 | TGTGCCAGTAGCCGGGACAGATACTACGAGCAGTACTTC | CASSRDRYYEQYF
TRBJ2-7 | - | - | TRBV6-5 | TGTGCCAGCAGTTACCGCCGCATTAGGACCAGGGGCCACGAGCAGTACTTC | CASSYRRIRTRGHEQYF
TRBJ2-3 | few | - | TRBV11-3 | TGTGCCAGCAGCCCCTCCGGGTTCCCAGATACGCAGTATTTT | CASSPSGFPDTQYF
TRBJ2-2 | once | - | TRBV20-1 | TGCAGTGCTAGAGAGGGCAGGGTCGGCACCGGGGAGCTGTTTTTT | CSAREGRVGTGELFF
TRBJ2-7 | - | TRBD1 | TRBV29-1 | TGCAGCGTAACATCCGGGACAGGGCCATACGAGCAGTACTTC | CSVTSGTGPYEQYF
TRBJ2-1 | - | TRBD1 | TRBV20-1 | TGCAGTGCTAGAGGACAGGGTGGATTTGAGCAGTTCTTC | CSARGQGGFEQFF
TRBJ2-7 | - | - | TRBV5-1 | TGCGCCAGCAGCTTGATGGGGGGGCCCACCTACGAGCAGTACTTC | CASSLMGGPTYEQYF
TRBJ1-6 | once | - | TRBV14 | TGTGCCAGCAGCCAAGTTGGAGGGAATTCACCCCTCCACTTT | CASSQVGGNSPLHF
TRBJ2-7 | once | TRBD2 | TRBV20-1 | TGCAGTGCTAGAGATCGCGGGGGGGTCTACGAGCAGTACTTC | CSARDRGGVYEQYF